This T cell receptor (beta chain) was sequenced in a study of blood T cells in healthy people across ages. On this clonotype itself: A much larger clone sits a single nucleotide away, making a read error possible.

CDR3 length: 16 residues. Trimming cost V 11 bases and J 1 base; bases outside gene matches: 8. The germline CDR1 and CDR2 sequences are MNHEY and SVGEGT. The authors ran a second PCR of roughly 6 to 12 cycles using a sample-barcoded 5' primer and a J-beta primer mix. From the 5' RACE reads, TCRdb called clonotypes with MiXCR, one entry per CDR3 protein. In the table there are approximately 810,000 distinct CDR3 sequences, under 30% of which are singletons. Sequencing input: blood. J is TRBJ2-6 and V is TRBV6-2 or TRBV6-3, with 10 bases matching TRBD1. The sequence came from a woman over 75 in good health. The CDR3 DNA is TGTGCCGGCGGCAGACAGGGGGCTTCTGGGGCCAACGTCCTGACTTTC. Translation: CAGGRQGASGANVLTF.